This section outlines one T cell receptor beta chain sequence together with its context. This entry is derived from a study of CD8+CD57+ T cells in acquired aplastic anemia. V was pared by 4 bases and J by 3 bases, with 13 bases between. Germline loops: CDR1 SNHLY, CDR2 FYNNEI. The CDR3 extends over 15 amino acids. Flow cytometry had shown expanded CD8+CD57+ cells in the patients chosen for sequencing. Every one of the patients had aplastic anemia (severe, acquired). TCR beta VDJ and CDR3 were profiled, and genomic DNA was the template. TCRdb analysed the reads with MiXCR anew, one entry per CDR3 protein. The table has 120,000 or so distinct CDR3 sequences, approximately 61% seen once.

Sequencing was carried out using sorted CD4+, CD8+, or CD8+CD57+ T cells (not recorded which) from PBMCs. The clonotype was recovered from a human donor with aplastic anemia. This chain connects TRBV2 to TRBJ1-3, with D uncertain. CDR3 amino acids: CASSVAEFGGNTIYF. CDR3 nucleotides: TGTGCCAGCAGTGTGGCGGAGTTTGGTGGAAACACCATATATTTT.